The 23 T cell receptor beta chains reported below all come from one sample, sequenced in a study of T cells in Graves' hyperthyroidism and ophthalmopathy. There were TCR beta CDR3 regions amplified from RNA transcripts. An initial round of RT-PCR targeting the TCR CDR3 relied on the HTBI primer set. TCRdb independently ran MiXCR on the multiplex PCR reads; one entry per CDR3 protein. The sample shows approximately 590,000 distinct CDR3 sequences, 15% to 19% of them seen only once. Sequenced sample: blood. The receptors here all came from a woman aged 25 to 39 with Graves' hyperthyroidism.

The chain recombines TRBV6-1 with TRBJ2-3, with D perhaps TRBD1 (6 bases). The V end was cut by 8 bases, the J end by 4 bases, with 16 bases between. The length of the CDR3 is 14 residues. Germline V gene sequence: CDR1 MNHNS, CDR2 SASEGT. CDR3 nucleotides: TGTGCCAGCCGCGACCGCAGGGGCCCAGATACGCAGTATTTT. Protein sequence: CASRDRRGPDTQYF.

This clonotype showed up many times. The V and J genes are TRBV3-1 and TRBJ1-1; 7 bases are a match to TRBD1. The CDR3 is 15 residues long. Unmatched junction bases numbered 16, after V lost 4 bases and J lost 11 bases. CDR1 and CDR2 (germline): LGHDT, YNNKEL (reference sequence). The CDR3 DNA sequence: TGTGCCAGCAGCCCCACCACGACAGGGACGAGTAAGGCTTTCTTT. As protein: CASSPTTTGTSKAFF.

The chain has TRBV24-1 and TRBJ2-5; no reliable D call. The CDR3 is 12 amino acids. The germline V gene encodes CDR1 KGHDR and CDR2 SFDVKD. Trimming took off 4 bases at V and 7 bases at J, with 9 bases between the two ends. In DNA, the CDR3 is TGTGCCACCAGTGAGACTGCAGGGACCCAGTACTTC. Its translation: CATSETAGTQYF.

Only a few counts were recorded for this clonotype. The rearrangement links TRBV20-1 to TRBJ2-4, with D maybe TRBD2 (6 bases). With 2 bases removed from V and 6 bases from J, the gap between germline ends came to 8 bases. Germline values: CDR1 DFQATT, CDR2 SNEGSKA (reference sequence). This CDR3 is 12 amino acids long. The CDR3 loop reads CSARLGGNIQYF. The CDR3 DNA reads TGCAGTGCTAGATTGGGAGGAAACATTCAGTACTTC.

This clonotype came up many times. This chain joins TRBV11-2 and TRBJ2-7, with TRBD2 matching over 13 bases. CDR1 is SGHAT and CDR2 is FQNNGV in the germline V gene. Trimming removed 1 base from V and 3 bases from J; junction bases left unmatched: 9. This CDR3 comprises 18 residues. The CDR3: CASSLGKTSGRRGYEQYF. Written as DNA, the CDR3 is TGTGCCAGCAGCTTAGGCAAGACTAGCGGGAGGAGGGGCTACGAGCAGTACTTC.

This clonotype appeared many times. This chain links TRBV7-2 with TRBJ2-5, with D unclear. Between the trimmed V and J ends, which lost 3 bases and 2 bases, there was a span of 7 bases. The CDR3 length is 13 residues. Germline CDR1 reads SGHTA; CDR2 reads FQGNSA. CDR3 sequence reads: CASSLAVQETQYF. DNA of the CDR3: TGTGCCAGCAGCTTGGCAGTTCAAGAGACCCAGTACTTC.

Turning to this clonotype: This may stem from a read error, because a much larger clone lies one nucleotide away. V and J are TRBV30 and TRBJ2-3, with 9 positions matching TRBD2. The CDR3 is 16 amino acids. Germline V lookup: CDR1 GTSNPN, CDR2 SVGIG (reference sequence). V lost 2 bases, J lost 1 base, and 7 bases stayed unmatched. The CDR3 here is CAWSPVLAGRTDTQYF. Here the CDR3 DNA reads TGTGCCTGGAGTCCAGTACTAGCGGGCCGCACAGATACGCAGTATTTT.

The chain couples TRBV7-9 to TRBJ2-7; 8 bases fit TRBD2. Trimming took 4 bases from V and 4 from J; bases not matched to a gene: 6. The CDR3 is 14 amino acids. The V gene's germline CDR1 is SEHNR and CDR2 FQNEAQ (reference sequence). In DNA form, the CDR3 reads TGTGCCAGCAGCTCCGCCGGGACTAGTTACGAGCAGTACTTC. Protein sequence: CASSSAGTSYEQYF.

This clonotype was recorded a few times. The J gene is TRBJ2-3, the V gene TRBV28, with D unclear. CDR3 length: 18 amino acids. CDR1 and CDR2 from the germline V gene are MDHEN and SYDVKM. V was trimmed by 3 bases and J by 2 bases, leaving 21 bases between them. CDR3 sequence reads: CASSLLSTRTDLTDTQYF. CDR3 in DNA: TGTGCCAGCAGTTTGCTCTCCACAAGAACTGACCTCACAGATACGCAGTATTTT.

The J gene is TRBJ2-1, the V gene TRBV10-3; 14 bases are a match to TRBD2. The V and J ends lost 6 bases and 5 bases, in that order; junction bases with no gene match: 0. The CDR3 covers 14 residues. CDR1 and CDR2 from the germline V gene are ENHRY and SYGVKD. In DNA, the CDR3 is TGTGCCATCAGGGGACTAGCGGGGGACAATGAGCAGTTCTTC. This sequence encodes CAIRGLAGDNEQFF.

This clonotype was recorded many times. The gene calls are TRBV27 and TRBJ2-1; D is possibly TRBD1 (6 bases). The CDR3 spans 17 residues. Germline CDR1 is MNHEY and CDR2 is SMNVEV (reference sequence). V was cut by 0 bases and J by 6 bases, with 18 bases left in between. Here the CDR3 DNA reads TGTGCCAGCAGTTTATCGGGAGACAGGCCTGGGGTCAATGAGCAGTTCTTC. Translated, it gives CASSLSGDRPGVNEQFF.

Note on this clonotype: One end of the junction does not line up with germline, which may come from a read error. The chain has TRBV4-3 and TRBJ2-7; the match to TRBD2 covers 8 bases. Germline CDR1 and CDR2: LGHNA and YSLEER. The CDR3 sequence is 14 residues long. The CDR3 spells CVSSPGLGAYEQYF. The CDR3 coding sequence is TGCGTCAGCAGCCCGGGACTAGGCGCCTACGAGCAGTACTTC.

In its sample, this clonotype was seen many times. The chain's CDR3 is CASSSNPRLANTGELFF. The DNA of the CDR3 is TGTGCCAGCAGCTCCAACCCTAGGCTCGCGAACACCGGGGAGCTGTTTTTT. This sequence joins TRBV27 and TRBJ2-2; D gene unclear. The germline V gene has CDR1 MNHEY and CDR2 SMNVEV (reference sequence). The germline V and J ends were trimmed by 6 bases and 0 bases, with 17 bases remaining between them. This CDR3 has 17 residues.

This clonotype has at least ten counts. CDR3 in amino acids: CASSFSFSTGQETQYF. The CDR3 bases are TGTGCCAGCAGCTTCAGTTTCTCGACAGGGCAAGAGACCCAGTACTTC. This chain connects TRBV7-9 to TRBJ2-5; TRBD1 aligns across 7 bases. The V gene end was trimmed by 3 bases and the J gene end by 2 bases; junction bases not matched to a gene: 9. CDR3 size: 16 residues. Germline V gene sequence: CDR1 SEHNR, CDR2 FQNEAQ (reference sequence).

This clonotype was counted many times. This sequence joins TRBV7-2 and TRBJ1-4, with D perhaps matching TRBD1 (5 bases). The length of the CDR3 is 12 residues. Germline assignment: CDR1 SGHTA and CDR2 FQGNSA. Trimming took 5 bases from V and 8 from J, leaving 9 bases between them. The CDR3, as DNA: TGTGCCAGCAGCCCCGGGGGAGAAAAACTGTTTTTT. Encoded protein: CASSPGGEKLFF.

For this clonotype: A much larger clone differs by one base, so this may be a read error. The CDR3 nucleotides are TGTGCCACCAGTGGCGGAAGCGGGAGGATCACAGATACGCAGTATTTT. This encodes CATSGGSGRITDTQYF. V is TRBV24-1 and J is TRBJ2-3; 9 nucleotides line up with TRBD2. J was trimmed by 2 bases and V by 5 bases; bases with no gene match: 7. CDR1 and CDR2 (germline): KGHDR, SFDVKD. The CDR3 contains 16 residues.

This clonotype was seen a few times. This chain links TRBV12-3 or TRBV12-4 with TRBJ2-7; possible D gene TRBD2, 6 bases. The V gene lost 4 bases and the J gene lost 9 bases, with 10 bases spanning the gap. The CDR3 has 11 amino acids. CDR3 in amino acids: CASSSEGGQYF. In DNA form, the CDR3 reads TGTGCCAGCAGTTCGGAGGGCGGGCAGTACTTC.

This clonotype has a count of ten or more. The chain recombines TRBV6-2 or TRBV6-3 with TRBJ2-1; D perhaps matches TRBD1 (6 bases). V shed 5 bases and J shed 4 bases, with 12 bases lying between them. Germline CDR1 MNHEY, CDR2 SVGEGT. CDR3 length: 14 residues. The CDR3 loop is CASSQGGVYNEQFF. The DNA of the CDR3 is TGTGCCAGCAGTCAAGGGGGTGTTTACAATGAGCAGTTCTTC.

V is TRBV12-5 and J is TRBJ1-3, with D possibly TRBD1 on 5 matching bases. From germline, CDR1 is LGHNT and CDR2 FRNRAP. The CDR3 has 17 residues. The V and J ends lost 3 bases and 1 base respectively, with 16 bases between them. CDR3 coding DNA: TGTGCTAGTGGTTTCACGGGGGGGAGATTATCTGGAAACACCATATATTTT. Its protein product is CASGFTGGRLSGNTIYF.

This clonotype was detected ten times or more. The V and J genes are TRBV12-3 or TRBV12-4 and TRBJ2-7; TRBD2 agrees at 10 bases. This CDR3 is built from 13 residues. Trimming took 3 bases from V and 7 from J; bases not matched to a gene: 3. The CDR3 region is CASSFSGRREQYF. For the CDR3, the DNA is TGTGCCAGCAGTTTTAGCGGGAGGAGAGAGCAGTACTTC.

Ten or more counts support this clonotype. The V gene is TRBV7-9, the J gene TRBJ2-7, with a tentative D call TRBD1 (5 bases). The CDR3 extends over 12 amino acids. With 4 bases removed from V and 4 bases from J, the gap between germline ends came to 8 bases. Germline assignment: CDR1 SEHNR and CDR2 FQNEAQ (reference sequence). CDR3 sequence: CASSYQGYEQYF. As DNA, the CDR3 is TGTGCCAGCAGCTACCAGGGATACGAGCAGTACTTC.

This clonotype was counted many times. The rearrangement joins TRBV7-3 to TRBJ2-5, with a possible D match to TRBD2 (5 bases). The CDR3 spans 15 residues. The germline V and J ends were trimmed by 2 bases and 4 bases, with 14 bases remaining between them. CDR1 and CDR2 (germline): SGHTA, FQGTGA. The CDR3, as DNA: TGTGCCAGCAGCTTAGGCCCACTAGGGCGAGAGACCCAGTACTTC. Its translation is CASSLGPLGRETQYF.

This clonotype was seen only a few times. The V and J genes are TRBV5-1 and TRBJ2-1; D call uncertain. Trimming removed 3 bases at V and 3 bases at J, with 19 bases between. The CDR3 runs to 17 residues. Per the germline V gene, CDR1 is SGHRS and CDR2 is YFSETQ. CDR3 region: CASSSYAKQGFYNEQFF. CDR3 DNA: TGCGCCAGCAGCTCCTACGCCAAACAAGGCTTCTACAATGAGCAGTTCTTC.